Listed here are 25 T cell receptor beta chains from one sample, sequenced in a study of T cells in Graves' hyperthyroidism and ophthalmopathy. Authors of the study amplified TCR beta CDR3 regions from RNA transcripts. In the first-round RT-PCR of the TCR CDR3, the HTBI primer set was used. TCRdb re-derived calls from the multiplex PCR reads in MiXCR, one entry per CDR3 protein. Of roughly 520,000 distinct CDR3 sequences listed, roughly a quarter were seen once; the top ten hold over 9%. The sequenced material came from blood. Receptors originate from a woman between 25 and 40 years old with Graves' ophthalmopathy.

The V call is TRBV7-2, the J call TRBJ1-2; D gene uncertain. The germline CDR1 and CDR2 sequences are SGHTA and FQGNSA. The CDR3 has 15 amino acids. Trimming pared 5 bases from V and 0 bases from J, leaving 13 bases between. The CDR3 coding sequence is TGTGCCAGCAGCGCAAATCGGCCTCCTAACTATGGCTACACCTTC. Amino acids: CASSANRPPNYGYTF.

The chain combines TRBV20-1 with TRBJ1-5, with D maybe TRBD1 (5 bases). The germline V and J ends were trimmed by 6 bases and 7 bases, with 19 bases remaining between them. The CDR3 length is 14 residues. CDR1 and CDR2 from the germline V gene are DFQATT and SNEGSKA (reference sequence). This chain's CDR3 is CSATFDSLGQPQHF. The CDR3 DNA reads TGCAGTGCGACTTTCGACAGCCTGGGCCAGCCCCAGCATTTT.

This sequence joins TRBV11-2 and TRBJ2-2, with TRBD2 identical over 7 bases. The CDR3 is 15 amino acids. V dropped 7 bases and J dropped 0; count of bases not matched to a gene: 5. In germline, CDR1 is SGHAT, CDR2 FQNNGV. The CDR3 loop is CASTRLAANTGELFF. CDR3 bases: TGTGCCAGCACCCGACTAGCCGCGAACACCGGGGAGCTGTTTTTT.

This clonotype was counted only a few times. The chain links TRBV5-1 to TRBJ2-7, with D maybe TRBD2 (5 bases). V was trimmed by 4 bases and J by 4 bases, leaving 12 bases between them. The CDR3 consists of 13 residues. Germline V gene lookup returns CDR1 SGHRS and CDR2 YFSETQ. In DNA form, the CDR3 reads TGCGCCAGCAGCATAGCGACGGGATACGAGCAGTACTTC. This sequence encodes CASSIATGYEQYF.

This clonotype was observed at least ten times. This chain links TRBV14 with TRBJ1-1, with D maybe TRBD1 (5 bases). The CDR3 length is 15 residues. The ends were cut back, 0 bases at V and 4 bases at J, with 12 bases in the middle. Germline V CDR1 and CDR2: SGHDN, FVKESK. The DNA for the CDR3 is TGTGCCAGCAGCCAAGAGCGGGGACGGGGCACTGAAGCTTTCTTT. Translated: CASSQERGRGTEAFF.

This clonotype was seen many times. The CDR3 nucleotides read TGTGCCAGCAACGGACAGGGTTCCTACGAGCAGTACTTC. Translating it yields CASNGQGSYEQYF. The chain combines TRBV6-1 with TRBJ2-7, with TRBD1 matching 8 bases. This CDR3 spans 13 amino acids. J lost 1 base, V lost 7 bases, and 3 bases had no gene match. Germline CDR1 and CDR2: MNHNS and SASEGT.

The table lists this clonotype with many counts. CDR3 sequence reads: CASSRDRGWYGYTF. For the CDR3, the DNA is TGTGCCAGCAGCCGAGACAGGGGTTGGTATGGCTACACCTTC. V gene TRBV12-3 or TRBV12-4 combines with J gene TRBJ1-2, with TRBD1 identical over 8 bases. V was clipped by 6 bases and J by 5 bases; unmatched bases: 8. The CDR3 is made up of 14 amino acids.

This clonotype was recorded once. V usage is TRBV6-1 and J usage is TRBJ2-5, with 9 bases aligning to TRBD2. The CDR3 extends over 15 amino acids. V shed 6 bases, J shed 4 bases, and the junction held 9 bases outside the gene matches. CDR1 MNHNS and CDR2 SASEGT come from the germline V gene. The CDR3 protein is CASRPSGDGRETQYF. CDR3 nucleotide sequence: TGTGCCAGCAGACCTAGCGGGGACGGACGAGAGACCCAGTACTTC.

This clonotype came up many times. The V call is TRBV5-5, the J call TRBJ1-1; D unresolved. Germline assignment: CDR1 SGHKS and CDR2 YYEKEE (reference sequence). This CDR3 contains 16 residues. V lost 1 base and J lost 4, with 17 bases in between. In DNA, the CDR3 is TGTGCCAGCAGCTTGTATGACCCCGTGTTTCCCACTGAAGCTTTCTTT. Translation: CASSLYDPVFPTEAFF.

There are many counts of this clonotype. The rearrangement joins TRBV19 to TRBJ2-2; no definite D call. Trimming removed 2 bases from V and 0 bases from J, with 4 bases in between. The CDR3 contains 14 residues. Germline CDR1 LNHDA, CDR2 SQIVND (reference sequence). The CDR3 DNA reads TGTGCCAGTAGTATATCCTCGAACACCGGGGAGCTGTTTTTT. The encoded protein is CASSISSNTGELFF.

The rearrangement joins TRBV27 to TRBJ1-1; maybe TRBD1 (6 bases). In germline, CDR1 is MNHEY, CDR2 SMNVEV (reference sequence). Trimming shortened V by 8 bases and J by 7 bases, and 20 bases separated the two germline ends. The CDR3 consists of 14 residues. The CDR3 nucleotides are TGTGCCAGCCGCGTTGGGGGGCGTAGAGGTGAAGCTTTCTTT. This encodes CASRVGGRRGEAFF.

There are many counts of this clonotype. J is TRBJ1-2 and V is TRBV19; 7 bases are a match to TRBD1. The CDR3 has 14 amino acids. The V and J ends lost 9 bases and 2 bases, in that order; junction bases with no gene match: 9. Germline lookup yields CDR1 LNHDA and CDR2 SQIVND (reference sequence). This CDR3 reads CASRDSQANYGYTF. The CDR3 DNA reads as TGTGCCAGCCGGGACAGTCAGGCGAACTATGGCTACACCTTC.

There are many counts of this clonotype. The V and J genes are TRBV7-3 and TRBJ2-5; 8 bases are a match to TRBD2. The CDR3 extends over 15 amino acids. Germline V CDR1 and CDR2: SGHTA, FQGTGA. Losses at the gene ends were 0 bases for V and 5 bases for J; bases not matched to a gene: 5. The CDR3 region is CASSLTGGAWETQYF. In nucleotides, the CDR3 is TGTGCCAGCAGCTTAACCGGGGGGGCATGGGAGACCCAGTACTTC.

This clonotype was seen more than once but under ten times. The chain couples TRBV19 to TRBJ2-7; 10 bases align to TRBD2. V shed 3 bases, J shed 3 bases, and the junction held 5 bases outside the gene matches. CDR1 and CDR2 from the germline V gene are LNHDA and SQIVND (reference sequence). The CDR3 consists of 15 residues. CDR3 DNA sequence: TGTGCCAGTAGTATTCTAGCGGGAGTTGGCTACGAGCAGTACTTC. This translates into CASSILAGVGYEQYF.

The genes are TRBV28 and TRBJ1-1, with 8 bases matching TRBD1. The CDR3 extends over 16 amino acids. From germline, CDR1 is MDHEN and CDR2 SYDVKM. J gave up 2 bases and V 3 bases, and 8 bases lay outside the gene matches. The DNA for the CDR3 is TGTGCCAGCAGTTTTCGGACAGGGTCAGGAAACACTGAAGCTTTCTTT. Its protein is CASSFRTGSGNTEAFF. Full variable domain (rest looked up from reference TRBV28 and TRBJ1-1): DVKVTQSSRYLVKRTGEKVFLECVQDMDHENMFWYRQDPGLGLRLIYFSYDVKMKEKGDIPEGYSVSREKKERFSLILESASTNQTSMYLCASSFRTGSGNTEAFFGQGTRLTVV.

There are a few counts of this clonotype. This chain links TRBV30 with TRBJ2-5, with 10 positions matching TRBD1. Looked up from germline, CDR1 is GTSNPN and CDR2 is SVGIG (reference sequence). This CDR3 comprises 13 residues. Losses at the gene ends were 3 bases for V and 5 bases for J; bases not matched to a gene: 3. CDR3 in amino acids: CAWSGQGVETQYF. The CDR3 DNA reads TGTGCCTGGAGCGGACAGGGGGTCGAGACCCAGTACTTC.

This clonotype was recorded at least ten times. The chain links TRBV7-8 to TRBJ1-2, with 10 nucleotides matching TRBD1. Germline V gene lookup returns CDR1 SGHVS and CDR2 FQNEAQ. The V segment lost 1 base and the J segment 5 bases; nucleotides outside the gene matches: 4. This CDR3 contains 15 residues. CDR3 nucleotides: TGTGCCAGCAGCTTAGGGGACAGGGGCGTTTATGGCTACACCTTC. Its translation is CASSLGDRGVYGYTF.

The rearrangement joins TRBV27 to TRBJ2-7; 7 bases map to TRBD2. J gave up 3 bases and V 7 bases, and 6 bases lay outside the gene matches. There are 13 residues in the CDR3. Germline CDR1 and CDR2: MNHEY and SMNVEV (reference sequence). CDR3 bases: TGTGCCAGCAAAAAAGGCGGGAGCTACGAGCAGTACTTC. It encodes CASKKGGSYEQYF.

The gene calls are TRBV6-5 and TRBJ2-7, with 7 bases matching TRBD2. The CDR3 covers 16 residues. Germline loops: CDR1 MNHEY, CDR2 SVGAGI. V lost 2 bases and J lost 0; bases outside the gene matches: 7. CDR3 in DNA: TGTGCCAGCAGTTACGGGCGGGGGTTACTCTCCTACGAGCAGTACTTC. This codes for CASSYGRGLLSYEQYF.

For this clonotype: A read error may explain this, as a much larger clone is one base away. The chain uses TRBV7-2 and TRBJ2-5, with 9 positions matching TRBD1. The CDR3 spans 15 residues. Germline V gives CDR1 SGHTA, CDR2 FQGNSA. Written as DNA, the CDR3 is TGTGCCAGCAGCGGAACAGGGGGCAACCAAGATACCCAGTACTTC. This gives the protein CASSGTGGNQDTQYF.

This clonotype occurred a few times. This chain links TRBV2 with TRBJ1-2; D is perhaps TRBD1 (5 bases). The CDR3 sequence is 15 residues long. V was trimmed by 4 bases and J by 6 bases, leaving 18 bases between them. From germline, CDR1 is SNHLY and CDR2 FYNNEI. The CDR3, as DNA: TGTGCCAGCAGTGGAGGCCGGGGGATCATGGATGGCTACACCTTC. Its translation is CASSGGRGIMDGYTF.

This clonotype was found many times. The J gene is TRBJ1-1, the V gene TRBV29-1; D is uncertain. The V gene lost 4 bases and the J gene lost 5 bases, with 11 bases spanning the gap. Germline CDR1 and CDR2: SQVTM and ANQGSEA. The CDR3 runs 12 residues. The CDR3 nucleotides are TGCAGCGTTGTCGTGAGTGGTACTGAAGCTTTCTTT. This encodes CSVVVSGTEAFF.

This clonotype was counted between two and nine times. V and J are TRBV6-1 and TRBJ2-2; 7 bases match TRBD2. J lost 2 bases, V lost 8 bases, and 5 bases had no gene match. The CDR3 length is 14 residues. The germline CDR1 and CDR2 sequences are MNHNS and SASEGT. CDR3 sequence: CASWDYPNTGELFF. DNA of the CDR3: TGTGCCAGCTGGGACTATCCAAACACCGGGGAGCTGTTTTTT.

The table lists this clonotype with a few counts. CDR3 residues: CASTSTGGYGYTF. CDR3 in DNA: TGTGCCAGCACCTCGACAGGGGGCTATGGCTACACCTTC. This chain joins TRBV28 and TRBJ1-2; 9 positions match TRBD1. CDR3 length: 13 residues. The V segment lost 7 bases and the J segment 4 bases; nucleotides outside the gene matches: 4. Germline V gene data show CDR1 as MDHEN and CDR2 as SYDVKM.

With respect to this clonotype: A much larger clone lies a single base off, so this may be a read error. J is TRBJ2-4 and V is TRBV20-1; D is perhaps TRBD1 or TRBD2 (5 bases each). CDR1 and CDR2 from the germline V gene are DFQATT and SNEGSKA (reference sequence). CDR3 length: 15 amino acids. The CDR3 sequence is CSALRDDLGKNIKYF. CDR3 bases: TGCAGTGCTCTCCGGGACGACTTAGGCAAAAACATTAAGTACTTC.